This T cell receptor (beta chain) came from a study of cytomegalovirus exposure and HLA in healthy donors. Across the whole study: Early released data comprised tens of millions of unique TCRs from HLA-typed donors.

Researchers ran the PCR with 60 Vbeta and 13 Jbeta primers. Here immunoSEQ multiplex PCR was the method, and the copy in TCRdb shows in-frame clones only, minus some. Of some 91,000 clones listed, roughly 78% were seen once; the top ten hold 0.7% to 0.85%. V gave up 1 base and J gave up 8 bases, with 11 bases separating them. The CDR3 totals 14 residues. Germline V gene sequence: CDR1 LGHNA, CDR2 YSLEER. Findings and caveats of the study: V segments that were indistinguishable, TRBV6-2 and TRBV6-3 among them, were omitted from analysis. The study recorded 164 TCR beta chains that were cytomegalovirus-associated.

Turning to this clone: Its specificity is unknown.

This TCR derives from a woman in her fifties or sixties in good health and CMV-seronegative. The V and J genes are TRBV4-3 and TRBJ1-4; D is unresolved. The sample taken for sequencing was PBMCs. Written as DNA, the CDR3 is TGCGCCAGCAGCCAAGTTCAGAATATAGAAAAACTGTTTTTT. It codes for CASSQVQNIEKLFF.